Reported below is one T cell receptor (beta chain). In the authors' workflow: For nucleated cells, counts were estimated from reference gene primer amplification. Only in-frame clones appear in the TCRdb table, and some are missing; sequencing was by immunoSEQ multiplex PCR. That table gives V, J and clone size, and the DNA gave D and trimming. Among roughly 260,000 clones listed, roughly 90% were seen once. The sample originates from a study of blood T cell repertoires in COVID-19. The junction had 4 bases not matched to a gene; V was cut back by 4 bases and J by 2 bases. The V gene's germline CDR1 is LNHNV and CDR2 YYDKDF (reference sequence). The length of the CDR3 is 15 residues.

The specimen sequenced was peripheral blood. The receptor's source is a woman in her twenties or thirties with COVID-19, enrolled during active disease. The chain employs TRBV15 and TRBJ2-3, with 9 bases fitting TRBD1. The CDR3 DNA is TGTGCCACCAGCACCCGGGACAGGGTCACAGATACGCAGTATTTT. This translates into CATSTRDRVTDTQYF.